The T cell receptor beta chain described here comes from a study of OX40 agonist ivuxolimab in advanced cancers. The wider study: Patients' therapy was ivuxolimab, an antibody that acts as an agonist of OX40 (CD134).

Measured with immunoSEQ multiplex PCR; TCRdb has only the in-frame clones, and not every one. The sample lists more than 65,000 clones; about nine tenths were seen once. Germline-derived CDR1 and CDR2 are SNHLY and FYNNEI. Losses at the gene ends were 6 bases for V and 5 bases for J; bases not matched to a gene: 7. The length of the CDR3 is 14 residues. The chain employs TRBV2 and TRBJ1-1; the match to TRBD1 covers 9 bases. The origin of this receptor is an adult with an advanced solid tumor such as melanoma, head and neck, liver or kidney cancer. Sequencing used CD4+ or CD8+ T cells sorted from blood, obtained in a trial of the OX40 agonist ivuxolimab. The CDR3 here is CASREQGAGTEAFF. The CDR3 DNA sequence: TGTGCCAGCAGGGAACAGGGGGCAGGAACTGAAGCTTTCTTT. The full variable domain, completed using reference TRBV2 and TRBJ1-1, is EPEVTQTPSHQVTQMGQEVILRCVPISNHLYFYWYRQILGQKVEFLVSFYNNEISEKSEIFDDQFSVERPDGSNFTLKIRSTKLEDSAMYFCASREQGAGTEAFFGQGTRLTVV.